This TCR beta chain was documented in a study of T cell clonotyping in hematopoietic cell transplantation. Assay used: immunoSEQ multiplex PCR; TCRdb lists only in-frame clones, some missing. The sample contains roughly 5,000 clones, roughly 70% of which appear only once. The study, taken as a whole, reports: Pathologically expanded recipient clonotypes increased progressively from day 30 to day 180 as diversity fell. No sorting was done, leaving CD4 and CD8 contributions mixed. Few recipient clonotypes overlapped donors; over 95% were de novo at given depth.

On this clone: What it binds is unknown.

Samples: about 28 days before transplant, then days 30, 100 and 180 after. The source is a male patient aged 45-60 years who had an allogeneic stem cell transplant from an unrelated donor, so the T cells may come from the graft donor. Some clones in this sample may be carry-over from other donors' samples. Material: PBMCs, obtained 180 days after allogeneic stem cell transplant.

The CDR3: CASSLGQGRPGELFF. The CDR3 nucleotides are TGCGCCAGCAGCTTAGGACAGGGAAGGCCCGGGGAGCTGTTTTTT. This sequence joins TRBV5-1 and TRBJ2-2, with TRBD1 identical over 8 bases. There are 15 residues in the CDR3. The V gene's germline CDR1 is SGHRS and CDR2 YFSETQ. The V and J ends lost 2 bases and 6 bases, in that order; junction bases with no gene match: 6.